The 27 T cell receptor beta chains below come from one sample, sequenced in a study of shared clonotypes between healthy human individuals. Only in-frame clones appear in the TCRdb table, and some are missing; sequencing was by immunoSEQ multiplex PCR. The sample holds about a million clones, less than 85% seen once. The sequenced material came from memory CD4+ T cells sorted from blood. As to subset: CD45RA-negative fraction. These receptors originate from a man between 18 and 29 years old in good health.

For this clone: A clone one base away is much larger, so this may be a read error. The CDR3 DNA reads TGTGCCAGCAGCTCTTCGGCGAACACTGAAGCTTTCTTT. This sequence encodes CASSSSANTEAFF. This chain uses TRBV7-6 with TRBJ1-1; D gene uncertain. V lost 4 bases and J 1 base, leaving 7 bases between the germline ends. Germline CDR1 reads SGHVS; CDR2 reads FNYEAQ. The CDR3 covers 13 residues.

The rearrangement links TRBV19 to TRBJ2-1, with D possibly being TRBD1 or TRBD2 (6 bases each). V was cut by 3 bases and J by 5 bases, with 14 bases left in between. CDR1 is LNHDA and CDR2 is SQIVND in the germline V gene (reference sequence). The CDR3 is 15 amino acids. CDR3 nucleotide sequence: TGTGCCAGTAGTATTTATGGAGGGGGTGACAATGAGCAGTTCTTC. It translates to CASSIYGGGDNEQFF.

The rearrangement joins TRBV7-8 to TRBJ1-6; D is undetermined. Trimming removed 4 bases at V and 0 bases at J, with 16 bases between. The germline gives CDR1 SGHVS, CDR2 FQNEAQ. This CDR3 is built from 18 residues. CDR3 region: CASSYYRTSSSYNSPLHF. CDR3 DNA sequence: TGTGCCAGCAGCTACTATCGGACGTCTAGCTCCTATAATTCACCCCTCCACTTT.

This chain joins TRBV29-1 and TRBJ1-4; D ambiguous. The CDR3 is made up of 14 amino acids. Germline assignment: CDR1 SQVTM and CDR2 ANQGSEA. The V end lost 5 bases, the J end lost 0 bases, and 10 bases lay between the germline ends. The CDR3, as DNA: TGCAGCGTTTCTTTACCTGCAACTAATGAAAAACTGTTTTTT. Its translation: CSVSLPATNEKLFF.

V usage is TRBV27 and J usage is TRBJ2-1; D perhaps matches TRBD2 (6 bases). From germline, CDR1 is MNHEY and CDR2 SMNVEV (reference sequence). CDR3 length: 19 amino acids. V lost 6 bases and J 2 bases, leaving 26 bases between the germline ends. CDR3 residues: CASSPVQPLWRGPYNEQFF. The DNA for the CDR3 is TGTGCCAGCAGCCCTGTTCAACCTTTATGGCGGGGCCCCTACAATGAGCAGTTCTTC.

This clone was counted a single time. The V call is TRBV4-1, the J call TRBJ1-2; possibly TRBD1 for D (5 bases). V lost 0 bases to trimming and J lost 1 base, with 21 bases between them. There are 19 residues in the CDR3. The germline gives CDR1 MGHRA, CDR2 YSYEKL. The CDR3 is CASSQESKRGRADNYGYTF. The DNA for the CDR3 is TGCGCCAGCAGCCAAGAGTCGAAAAGGGGCAGGGCGGATAACTATGGCTACACCTTC.

On this clone: Additional DNA sequences in this sample encode the identical CDR3. The CDR3 sequence is CASSPLNTEAFF. The CDR3 nucleotides read TGTGCCAGCTCGCCTCTAAACACTGAAGCTTTCTTT. This chain joins TRBV18 and TRBJ1-1; D gene uncertain. V dropped 6 bases and J dropped 2 bases, with 7 bases sitting between them. The germline gives CDR1 KGHSH, CDR2 LQKENI. CDR3 length equals 12 residues.

V is TRBV28 and J is TRBJ2-5, with D perhaps matching TRBD2 (5 bases). Germline values: CDR1 MDHEN, CDR2 SYDVKM. Trimming shortened V by 3 bases and J by 2 bases, and 13 bases separated the two germline ends. The CDR3 loop spans 15 amino acids. CDR3 DNA sequence: TGTGCCAGCAGTTTCACGGGGAGATGGCAAGAGACCCAGTACTTC. Amino acids: CASSFTGRWQETQYF.

Many counts were recorded for this clone. The CDR3 nucleotides read TGTGCCAGCAGCCGCGGGGGGAGAGCTAATGAAAAACTGTTTTTT. Residues: CASSRGGRANEKLFF. The V call is TRBV5-4, the J call TRBJ1-4, with D possibly matching TRBD1 (5 bases). This CDR3 spans 15 amino acids. The germline gives CDR1 SGHNT, CDR2 YYREEE (reference sequence). The ends were cut back, 4 bases at V and 3 bases at J, with 13 bases in the middle. The full variable domain, its missing parts supplied by reference TRBV5-4 and TRBJ1-4, is ETGVTQSPTHLIKTRGQQVTLRCSSQSGHNTVSWYQQALGQGPQFIFQYYREEENGRGNFPPRFSGLQFPNYSSELNVNALELDDSALYLCASSRGGRANEKLFFGSGTQLSVL.

This rearrangement joins TRBV7-3 to TRBJ2-1, with a tentative D call TRBD2 (6 bases). The V gene's germline CDR1 is SGHTA and CDR2 FQGTGA. The V end lost 1 base, the J end lost 6 bases, and 10 bases lay between the germline ends. The CDR3 is 14 residues long. CDR3 nucleotide sequence: TGTGCCAGCAGCTTAAGCGGGGTGGGCAATGAGCAGTTCTTC. Protein product: CASSLSGVGNEQFF.

The CDR3, as DNA: TGTGCCAGCAGCTTGGACAGGGTAGGGGGCAAGACTGAAGCTTTCTTT. Protein sequence: CASSLDRVGGKTEAFF. The chain couples TRBV5-6 to TRBJ1-1, with TRBD1 matching 7 bases. This CDR3 has 16 residues. Germline V CDR1 and CDR2: SGHDT, YYEEEE. Trimming removed 0 bases from V and 5 bases from J; junction bases left unmatched: 10. Full variable domain (missing parts from reference TRBV5-6 and TRBJ1-1): DAGVTQSPTHLIKTRGQQVTLRCSPKSGHDTVSWYQQALGQGPQFIFQYYEEEERQRGNFPDRFSGHQFPNYSSELNVNALLLGDSALYLCASSLDRVGGKTEAFFGQGTRLTVV.

The rearrangement uses TRBV30 and TRBJ1-2; D is perhaps TRBD1 (5 bases). CDR3 size: 13 residues. Germline V CDR1 and CDR2: GTSNPN, SVGIG (reference sequence). V was trimmed by 3 bases and J by 7 bases, leaving 15 bases between them. The CDR3 here is CAWRGRGEAGYTF. The DNA of the CDR3 is TGTGCCTGGAGGGGACGTGGGGAGGCTGGCTACACCTTC.

The chain links TRBV5-1 to TRBJ2-2; perhaps TRBD1 as D (6 bases). The V end was cut by 8 bases, the J end by 3 bases, with 14 bases between. This CDR3 is 14 amino acids long. The V gene's germline CDR1 is SGHRS and CDR2 YFSETQ. CDR3 in amino acids: CASRGQFDTGELFF. The CDR3 region has the DNA TGCGCCAGTAGAGGACAGTTTGACACCGGGGAGCTGTTTTTT. Together with reference TRBV5-1 and TRBJ2-2, the CDR3 gives the full variable domain: KAGVTQTPRYLIKTRGQQVTLSCSPISGHRSVSWYQQTPGQGLQFLFEYFSETQRNKGNFPGRFSGRQFSNSRSEMNVSTLELGDSALYLCASRGQFDTGELFFGEGSRLTVL.

The chain combines TRBV16 with TRBJ1-2; 10 bases line up with TRBD1. The J segment lost 8 bases and the V segment lost 2 bases, leaving 14 bases of the junction unmatched. In germline, CDR1 is KGHSY, CDR2 FQNENV. The CDR3 totals 17 residues. CDR3 coding DNA: TGTGCCAGCAGCCAACCCCGACCGGGACAGGGGATAGGGGGCTACACCTTC. This codes for CASSQPRPGQGIGGYTF.

The rearrangement uses TRBV6-1 and TRBJ2-7; D is perhaps TRBD1 (5 bases). Germline loops: CDR1 MNHNS, CDR2 SASEGT. This CDR3 region has 14 residues. V lost 0 bases, J lost 9 bases, and 15 bases lay in between. The CDR3 protein is CASSEAETVTRQYF. In DNA form, the CDR3 reads TGTGCCAGCAGTGAAGCGGAGACAGTTACGAGGCAGTACTTC.

About this clone: This likely came from a read error, as a far larger clone is one base away. Other DNA sequences in the sample encode the same CDR3. The chain uses TRBV7-2 and TRBJ1-1; no firm D call. V was shortened by 1 base and J by 1 base, with 4 bases between the two germline ends. Germline V CDR1 and CDR2: SGHTA, FQGNSA. There are 13 residues in the CDR3. In nucleotides, the CDR3 is TGTGCCAGCAGCTTAGGCGCGAACACTGAAGCTTTCTTT. Translating it yields CASSLGANTEAFF.

The V and J genes are TRBV18 and TRBJ1-2, with no clear D. Germline V gene data show CDR1 as KGHSH and CDR2 as LQKENI. The CDR3 has 15 residues. The V end was cut by 0 bases, the J end by 5 bases, with 13 bases between. CDR3 DNA sequence: TGTGCCAGCTCACCACCTAATGGTGGTGGGTATGGCTACACCTTC. Translation gives CASSPPNGGGYGYTF.

The rearrangement joins TRBV14 to TRBJ2-3; D possibly uses TRBD1 or TRBD2 (5 bases each). Trimming took 8 bases from V and 4 from J, leaving 16 bases between them. CDR1 is SGHDN, CDR2 FVKESK, per germline. The CDR3 sequence is 14 residues long. The CDR3, as DNA: TGTGCCAGCGGGGGAATCTCGGGCGCAGATACGCAGTATTTT. It codes for CASGGISGADTQYF.

This clone has only one observation. This rearrangement joins TRBV2 to TRBJ1-1, with a possible D match to TRBD1 (5 bases). The germline CDR1 and CDR2 sequences are SNHLY and FYNNEI. This CDR3 spans 14 amino acids. Trimming left V 10 bases short and J 1 base short, with 16 bases between. The CDR3 loop reads CATRGGRTNTEAFF. DNA for the CDR3: TGTGCCACCCGGGGGGGTCGGACGAACACTGAAGCTTTCTTT.

The rearrangement joins TRBV7-9 to TRBJ1-1; D perhaps matches TRBD1 (5 bases). The germline CDR1 and CDR2 sequences are SEHNR and FQNEAQ (reference sequence). V was cut by 3 bases and J by 1 base, with 12 bases left in between. This CDR3 has 15 amino acids. The CDR3: CASSFDSPRNTEAFF. The CDR3 bases are TGTGCCAGCAGCTTTGACAGCCCCAGGAACACTGAAGCTTTCTTT.

The CDR3 reads CAWSRDRGYTEAFF. In DNA, the CDR3 is TGTGCCTGGAGTAGGGACAGGGGATACACTGAAGCTTTCTTT. The chain joins TRBV30 to TRBJ1-1, with 10 bases aligning to TRBD1. The J segment lost 3 bases and the V segment lost 2 bases, leaving 3 bases of the junction unmatched. Germline values: CDR1 GTSNPN, CDR2 SVGIG (reference sequence). This CDR3 region has 14 residues.

This CDR3 reads CASSFKFSTEAFF. For the CDR3, the DNA is TGTGCCAGCAGTTTTAAATTTTCCACTGAAGCTTTCTTT. The V and J genes are TRBV6-5 and TRBJ1-1; D is unclear. CDR3 length: 13 residues. CDR1 and CDR2 (germline): MNHEY, SVGAGI. Trimming removed 4 bases from V and 4 bases from J, with 10 bases in between.

This clone was detected a few times. The rearrangement uses TRBV27 and TRBJ1-1, with a possible D match to TRBD1 (6 bases). CDR1 is MNHEY, CDR2 SMNVEV, per germline (reference sequence). This CDR3 contains 14 residues. Between the trimmed V and J ends, which lost 6 bases and 1 base, there was a span of 12 bases. CDR3 nucleotide sequence: TGTGCCAGCAGAGGGGGTGGGTCGAACACTGAAGCTTTCTTT. Translated: CASRGGGSNTEAFF.

This rearrangement joins TRBV29-1 to TRBJ1-2, with TRBD1 matching 9 bases. J gave up 0 bases and V 5 bases, and 10 bases lay outside the gene matches. The CDR3 spans 16 residues. Germline V gene sequence: CDR1 SQVTM, CDR2 ANQGSEA. DNA for the CDR3: TGCAGCGTTTTAGGGGGACAGGGAAGATCTAACTATGGCTACACCTTC. It is translated as CSVLGGQGRSNYGYTF. The full variable domain, completed using reference TRBV29-1 and TRBJ1-2, is SAVISQKPSRDICQRGTSLTIQCQVDSQVTMMFWYRQQPGQSLTLIATANQGSEATYESGFVIDKFPISRPNLTFSTLTVSNMSPEDSSIYLCSVLGGQGRSNYGYTFGSGTRLTVV.

CDR3 coding DNA: TGCGCCAGCAGTCCCTTTGGGACAGGACTAAATTCACCCCTCCACTTT. Its translation is CASSPFGTGLNSPLHF. The V gene is TRBV5-1, the J gene TRBJ1-6; 8 positions match TRBD1. J lost 7 bases, V lost 5 bases, and 11 bases had no gene match. Per the germline V gene, CDR1 is SGHRS and CDR2 is YFSETQ. CDR3 length: 16 residues.

CDR3 DNA sequence: TGTGCCAGCAGGCCTACCCCTAGCGCGGGTTACAATGAGCAGTTCTTC. Its protein product is CASRPTPSAGYNEQFF. The V gene is TRBV7-9, the J gene TRBJ2-1; perhaps TRBD2 as D (6 bases). The CDR3 is 16 residues long. Germline V gene lookup returns CDR1 SEHNR and CDR2 FQNEAQ (reference sequence). V dropped 6 bases and J dropped 4 bases, with 19 bases sitting between them. Looking up the rest from reference TRBV7-9 and TRBJ2-1 gives the full variable domain: DTGVSQNPRHKITKRGQNVTFRCDPISEHNRLYWYRQTLGQGPEFLTYFQNEAQLEKSRLLSDRFSAERPKGSFSTLEIQRTEQGDSAMYLCASRPTPSAGYNEQFFGPGTRLTVL.

This clone has just one count. The chain couples TRBV14 to TRBJ2-7, with TRBD2 matching 9 bases. Germline values: CDR1 SGHDN, CDR2 FVKESK. V trimming: 4 bases; J trimming: 2 bases; junction bases outside the gene matches: 6. The CDR3 length is 15 residues. CDR3 nucleotides: TGTGCCAGCAGCCCCCGGACTAGCGCCGCCTACGAGCAGTACTTC. Protein sequence: CASSPRTSAAYEQYF. Full variable domain (rest looked up from reference TRBV14 and TRBJ2-7): EAGVTQFPSHSVIEKGQTVTLRCDPISGHDNLYWYRRVMGKEIKFLLHFVKESKQDESGMPNNRFLAERTGGTYSTLKVQPAELEDSGVYFCASSPRTSAAYEQYFGPGTRLTVT.